This note documents a single TCR beta chain sequence. Its antigen is unknown. TCRdb's table, derived via immunoSEQ multiplex PCR, lists solely in-frame clones and lacks some. The repertoire includes about 150,000 clones, approximately 92% of them detected once, and 6% to 8% sits in the top ten. The sample originates from a study of T cell responses to AZD1222 COVID-19 vaccine. General study points: Donors were largely white British and mainly female; clonal diversity was possibly underestimated. Only six or seven AZD1222 recipients were seropositive at baseline. An increase in Spike-specific TCR breadth and depth was observed after two AZD1222 doses.

This CDR3 has 17 residues. The junction had 11 bases not matched to a gene; V was cut back by 6 bases and J by 0 bases. CDR1 is MNHEY and CDR2 is SMNVEV in the germline V gene (reference sequence). The sequences come from peripheral blood, collected on day 0 of AZD1222 vaccination. The TCR sequence derives from an adult in good health. V gene TRBV27 combines with J gene TRBJ1-3; the match to TRBD1 covers 7 bases. The CDR3 DNA reads as TGTGCCAGCAGACCCCGGGACAGCCTTCTCTCTGGAAACACCATATATTTT. Translating it yields CASRPRDSLLSGNTIYF.